The 12 T cell receptor beta chains presented below share a single source sample, sequenced in a study of T cells expressing NK-cell markers. TCRdb reprocessed the 5' RACE reads; each CDR3 protein has one entry and no DNA is given. The sample table sets out about 450,000 distinct CDR3 sequences. Sequencing was performed on blood T cells: a sorted CD56 or NKG2C T cell subset, CD4+ or CD8+ T cells, or bulk PBMC T cells (not recorded which). The receptors shown here come from a woman between 18 and 75 years old in good health.

V gene TRBV20-1 combines with J gene TRBJ2-1; TCRdb picks TRBD1, but there is no DNA to check that call. In germline, CDR1 is DFQATT, CDR2 SNEGSKA (reference sequence). The CDR3 sequence is 16 residues long. The CDR3 is CSALGRGVVFEPEQFF.

V is TRBV6-5 and J is TRBJ1-2. The germline V gene encodes CDR1 MNHEY and CDR2 SVGAGI. The CDR3 covers 15 residues. The CDR3: CASSHRGGWGAGYTF.

CDR3 amino acids: CASSERDSGANVLTF. The V call is TRBV2, the J call TRBJ2-6. The CDR3 has 15 amino acids. The V gene's germline CDR1 is SNHLY and CDR2 FYNNEI.

The chain joins TRBV20-1 to TRBJ1-2; lacking DNA, the TRBD1 call made by TCRdb goes unchecked. Germline V lookup: CDR1 DFQATT, CDR2 SNEGSKA (reference sequence). CDR3 length: 15 residues. The CDR3 sequence: CSATPARGASYGYTF.

The rearrangement links TRBV9 to TRBJ2-5; TCRdb returns TRBD1, unconfirmable since there is no DNA. CDR3 size: 16 residues. Germline CDR1 reads SGDLS; CDR2 reads YYNGEE. CDR3 sequence reads: CASSDIGTGLQETQYF.

The chain recombines TRBV6-2 or TRBV6-3 with TRBJ1-2; TCRdb returns TRBD1, unconfirmable since there is no DNA. Germline loops: CDR1 MNHEY, CDR2 SVGEGT. The CDR3 spans 13 residues. The CDR3 protein is CASSYSPPYGYTF.

This sequence joins TRBV5-1 and TRBJ1-2. Germline V gene lookup returns CDR1 SGHRS and CDR2 YFSETQ. The CDR3 consists of 15 residues. CDR3 residues: CASGRSPDTIYGYTF.

The chain couples TRBV5-1 to TRBJ2-3. This CDR3 has 13 amino acids. Germline lookup yields CDR1 SGHRS and CDR2 YFSETQ. The CDR3 spells CASSPDSIDTQYF.

V is TRBV12-3 or TRBV12-4 and J is TRBJ1-3. The CDR3 consists of 16 residues. The CDR3: CASSSRTVYSGNTIYF.

This chain joins TRBV6-5 and TRBJ2-3; checking the TCRdb D call of TRBD1 is not possible without DNA. Germline lookup yields CDR1 MNHEY and CDR2 SVGAGI. The CDR3 is 16 amino acids. The CDR3 loop reads CASSYPGQGSTDTQYF.

The rearrangement uses TRBV6-1 and TRBJ1-5; lacking DNA, the TRBD1 call made by TCRdb goes unchecked. Per germline, CDR1 MNHNS and CDR2 SASEGT. CDR3 length: 15 amino acids. The CDR3: CASSTNSGDRGPRHF.

The chain combines TRBV6-2 or TRBV6-3 with TRBJ1-3. The length of the CDR3 is 16 residues. The germline V gene encodes CDR1 MNHEY and CDR2 SVGEGT. CDR3 sequence: CASSYSHASSGNTIYF.